These T cell receptor beta chains were read from a single sample in a study of CD8+CD57+ T cells in acquired aplastic anemia. TCRdb re-analysed the reads in MiXCR, keeping a single row per CDR3 protein. Of around 51,000 distinct CDR3 sequences in the sample, over 60% were seen once. Sequenced input: sorted CD4+, CD8+, or CD8+CD57+ T cells (not recorded which) from PBMCs. The receptors were gathered from a human donor in good health, serving as a control. The CDR3 runs from the conserved cysteine through the conserved F or W. Each record gives: CDR3 protein, CDR3 DNA, clone size, J gene, D gene, V gene. D genes are given only for firm matches. Where a row states a size, it is once, few, many or the class of an expanded clone; other rows omit it.

CDR3: CASSVGIDEQYF; DNA: TGCGCCAGCAGTGTAGGAATCGACGAGCAGTACTTC; size: once; J: TRBJ2-7; D: .; V: TRBV10-2
CDR3: CASRSDTNPHEQYF; DNA: TGCGCCAGCAGGTCGGACACCAACCCCCACGAGCAGTACTTC; size: .; J: TRBJ2-7; D: .; V: TRBV5-1
CDR3: CASKDGFNYGYTF; DNA: TGTGCCAGTAAGGACGGCTTCAACTATGGCTACACCTTC; size: .; J: TRBJ1-2; D: .; V: TRBV19
CDR3: CSVEDRASHHNEQFF; DNA: TGCAGCGTTGAAGATCGGGCTAGCCACCACAATGAGCAGTTCTTC; size: .; J: TRBJ2-1; D: .; V: TRBV29-1
CDR3: CATSEPGSGWSYNEQFF; DNA: TGTGCCACCAGTGAGCCTGGGAGCGGGTGGTCCTACAATGAGCAGTTCTTC; size: medium-sized; J: TRBJ2-1; D: .; V: TRBV24-1
CDR3: CASRQGMGSYEQYF; DNA: TGCGCCAGCAGGCAGGGAATGGGCTCCTACGAGCAGTACTTC; size: .; J: TRBJ2-7; D: .; V: TRBV10-2
CDR3: CASTSRVPNEQFF; DNA: TGTGCCAGCACGTCCAGGGTCCCCAATGAGCAGTTCTTC; size: .; J: TRBJ2-1; D: .; V: TRBV2
CDR3: CASSSTSGTVYGYTF; DNA: TGTGCCAGCAGTTCTACTTCCGGGACAGTCTATGGCTACACCTTC; size: .; J: TRBJ1-2; D: TRBD1; V: TRBV2
CDR3: CASSYGQYTEAFF; DNA: TGTGCCAGCAGTTACGGCCAATACACTGAAGCTTTCTTT; size: .; J: TRBJ1-1; D: .; V: TRBV6-5
CDR3: CATKSGTGAYEQYF; DNA: TGTGCCACCAAGTCCGGGACAGGGGCCTACGAGCAGTACTTC; size: .; J: TRBJ2-7; D: TRBD1; V: TRBV24-1
CDR3: CASSEPGTHDTQYF; DNA: TGTGCCAGCAGCGAACCCGGGACACATGATACGCAGTATTTT; size: once; J: TRBJ2-3; D: .; V: TRBV9
CDR3: CASSIVVSNQPQHF; DNA: TGTGCCAGTAGTATAGTGGTTAGCAATCAGCCCCAGCATTTT; size: .; J: TRBJ1-5; D: .; V: TRBV19
CDR3: CASSRGLAGLSSYNEQFF; DNA: TGTGCCAGCAGCCGCGGACTAGCGGGGTTAAGCTCCTACAATGAGCAGTTCTTC; size: .; J: TRBJ2-1; D: TRBD2; V: TRBV11-2
CDR3: CASSLVGAEQYF; DNA: TGTGCCAGCAGCTTAGTGGGGGCCGAGCAGTACTTC; size: many; J: TRBJ2-7; D: .; V: TRBV7-6
CDR3: CASSPLKGGSSYNEQFF; DNA: TGTGCCAGCAGTCCATTGAAGGGGGGGAGCTCCTACAATGAGCAGTTCTTC; size: many; J: TRBJ2-1; D: .; V: TRBV27
CDR3: CASSLEQYGYTF; DNA: TGTGCCAGCAGCTTGGAGCAATATGGCTACACCTTC; size: few; J: TRBJ1-2; D: .; V: TRBV7-9
CDR3: CSARDREDQPQHF; DNA: TGCAGTGCACGCGACAGGGAGGATCAGCCCCAGCATTTT; size: once; J: TRBJ1-5; D: TRBD1; V: TRBV20-1
CDR3: CASSIAGVDYGYTF; DNA: TGTGCCAGTAGTATTGCAGGGGTGGACTATGGCTACACCTTC; size: once; J: TRBJ1-2; D: .; V: TRBV19
CDR3: CASSTNYGYTF; DNA: TGTGCCAGTAGTACCAACTATGGCTACACCTTC; size: .; J: TRBJ1-2; D: .; V: TRBV19
CDR3: CASSESGTPSSYEQYF; DNA: TGCGCCAGCAGTGAGTCAGGGACGCCGAGCTCCTACGAGCAGTACTTC; size: .; J: TRBJ2-7; D: .; V: TRBV10-1
CDR3: CASSLARTTEAFF; DNA: TGTGCCAGCAGCTTAGCGAGGACCACTGAAGCTTTCTTT; size: .; J: TRBJ1-1; D: .; V: TRBV7-9
CDR3: CASSLGQPSYNEQFF; DNA: TGTGCCAGCAGCTTAGGACAACCGTCCTACAATGAGCAGTTCTTC; size: .; J: TRBJ2-1; D: .; V: TRBV11-2
CDR3: CASSIGTGADTQYF; DNA: TGTGCCAGTAGTATAGGGACAGGGGCAGATACGCAGTATTTT; size: .; J: TRBJ2-3; D: TRBD1; V: TRBV19
CDR3: CASSLGHEQFF; DNA: TGTGCCAGCAGCTTAGGGCATGAGCAGTTCTTC; size: .; J: TRBJ2-1; D: .; V: TRBV7-9
CDR3: CASSQWTRREQYF; DNA: TGTGCCAGCAGCCAGTGGACGAGACGCGAGCAGTACTTC; size: .; J: TRBJ2-7; D: .; V: TRBV2
CDR3: CASSSGSNYEQYF; DNA: TGTGCCAGCAGCTCCGGATCAAACTACGAGCAGTACTTC; size: few; J: TRBJ2-7; D: .; V: TRBV7-7
CDR3: CASSEDSPYEQYF; DNA: TGTGCCAGCAGTGAAGACTCCCCCTACGAGCAGTACTTC; size: .; J: TRBJ2-7; D: .; V: TRBV2
CDR3: CASTLTGGVYGYTF; DNA: TGTGCCAGCACCCTGACAGGGGGGGTTTATGGCTACACCTTC; size: .; J: TRBJ1-2; D: TRBD1; V: TRBV6-1
CDR3: CSVDLRDTEAFF; DNA: TGCAGCGTTGACTTGCGGGACACTGAAGCTTTCTTT; size: .; J: TRBJ1-1; D: .; V: TRBV29-1
CDR3: CASSLGRNTDTQYF; DNA: TGCGCCAGCAGCTTGGGGCGGAACACAGATACGCAGTATTTT; size: .; J: TRBJ2-3; D: .; V: TRBV5-1
CDR3: CASSYSKGPNQPQHF; DNA: TGTGCCAGCAGTTACTCGAAGGGCCCCAATCAGCCCCAGCATTTT; size: .; J: TRBJ1-5; D: .; V: TRBV6-5
CDR3: CASRTSGPRETQYF; DNA: TGTGCCAGCAGGACTAGCGGACCTCGGGAGACCCAGTACTTC; size: .; J: TRBJ2-5; D: TRBD2; V: TRBV2
CDR3: CASSLATGGEETQYF; DNA: TGTGCCAGCAGCTTAGCCACAGGGGGCGAAGAGACCCAGTACTTC; size: many; J: TRBJ2-5; D: TRBD1; V: TRBV11-1
CDR3: CSYPHRVEQETQYF; DNA: TGCAGCTATCCCCATCGGGTGGAACAAGAGACCCAGTACTTC; size: once; J: TRBJ2-5; D: .; V: TRBV29-1
CDR3: CASSLVLTPGQGATEQYF; DNA: TGCGCCAGCAGCTTGGTCCTTACTCCGGGACAGGGGGCCACCGAGCAGTACTTC; size: .; J: TRBJ2-7; D: TRBD1; V: TRBV5-1
CDR3: CASSQGQENYGYTF; DNA: TGTGCCAGCAGCCAAGGACAGGAGAACTATGGCTACACCTTC; size: .; J: TRBJ1-2; D: TRBD1; V: TRBV5-5
CDR3: CASSFVGATNEKLFF; DNA: TGTGCCAGCAGCTTTGTGGGGGCAACTAATGAAAAACTGTTTTTT; size: many; J: TRBJ1-4; D: .; V: TRBV11-2
CDR3: CSAPLLAGGPNEQFF; DNA: TGCAGTGCTCCCTTACTAGCGGGAGGGCCCAATGAGCAGTTCTTC; size: .; J: TRBJ2-1; D: TRBD2; V: TRBV20-1
CDR3: CSADGRQDTSTDTQYF; DNA: TGCAGTGCAGATGGAAGACAGGACACTAGCACAGATACGCAGTATTTT; size: .; J: TRBJ2-3; D: .; V: TRBV20-1
CDR3: CASSIRTGSGSYEQYF; DNA: TGTGCCAGTAGTATTCGGACAGGGTCTGGAAGCTACGAGCAGTACTTC; size: once; J: TRBJ2-7; D: TRBD1; V: TRBV19
CDR3: CASSGRDHAARETQYF; DNA: TGTGCCAGCAGCGGAAGGGACCACGCCGCGAGGGAGACCCAGTACTTC; size: few; J: TRBJ2-5; D: .; V: TRBV9
CDR3: CAISELRTGEHYEQYF; DNA: TGTGCCATCAGTGAGTTACGGACAGGGGAACACTACGAGCAGTACTTC; size: .; J: TRBJ2-7; D: TRBD1; V: TRBV10-3
CDR3: CASSLVQETQYF; DNA: TGTGCCAGCAGCTTAGTCCAGGAGACCCAGTACTTC; size: .; J: TRBJ2-5; D: .; V: TRBV7-2
CDR3: CASSLEGPSANYGYTF; DNA: TGTGCCAGCAGCCTAGAGGGTCCCAGTGCTAACTATGGCTACACCTTC; size: .; J: TRBJ1-2; D: .; V: TRBV7-8
CDR3: CATSDTGGADTQYF; DNA: TGTGCCACCAGTGACACAGGGGGCGCAGATACGCAGTATTTT; size: .; J: TRBJ2-3; D: TRBD1; V: TRBV24-1
CDR3: CASSSPLEGGNSPLHF; DNA: TGTGCCAGCAGCTCACCTTTGGAGGGGGGTAATTCACCCCTCCACTTT; size: .; J: TRBJ1-6; D: .; V: TRBV7-9
CDR3: CASTPDRALGGYTF; DNA: TGTGCCAGCACCCCGGACAGGGCGTTAGGGGGCTACACCTTC; size: .; J: TRBJ1-2; D: TRBD1; V: TRBV2
CDR3: CAITTPPPGNNEQFF; DNA: TGTGCCATCACCACACCGCCCCCGGGAAACAATGAGCAGTTCTTC; size: .; J: TRBJ2-1; D: .; V: TRBV10-3
CDR3: CASSPGTGGVALHF; DNA: TGCGCCAGCAGCCCCGGGACAGGGGGAGTCGCCCTCCACTTT; size: few; J: TRBJ1-6; D: TRBD1; V: TRBV5-1
CDR3: CASSETGRGYGYTF; DNA: TGTGCCAGCAGTGAGACAGGGAGGGGCTATGGCTACACCTTC; size: .; J: TRBJ1-2; D: TRBD1; V: TRBV2
CDR3: CSTPGHLITDTQYF; DNA: TGCAGTACTCCGGGACACCTAATTACAGATACGCAGTATTTT; size: .; J: TRBJ2-3; D: .; V: TRBV29-1
CDR3: CASSLSGGETDEQYF; DNA: TGTGCCAGCAGCTTAAGTGGGGGGGAGACCGACGAGCAGTACTTC; size: .; J: TRBJ2-7; D: TRBD2; V: TRBV2
CDR3: CSARVPNPGNEQFF; DNA: TGCAGTGCTAGAGTGCCTAACCCGGGGAATGAGCAGTTCTTC; size: .; J: TRBJ2-1; D: .; V: TRBV20-1
CDR3: CASSAPVIGDTQYF; DNA: TGTGCCAGCAGTGCCCCCGTGATCGGAGATACGCAGTATTTT; size: .; J: TRBJ2-3; D: .; V: TRBV25-1